This T cell receptor (beta chain) is drawn from a study of T-cell memory formation after mild COVID-19. This clonotype was seen a few times. TCRdb reprocessed the 5' RACE reads with MiXCR, giving one entry per CDR3 protein. The sample has about 400,000 distinct CDR3 sequences; roughly 18% are singletons. V was pared by 6 bases and J by 6 bases, with 6 bases of the junction left unmatched. The CDR3 runs to 13 residues. The chain recombines TRBV12-3 or TRBV12-4 with TRBJ1-2; the match to TRBD1 covers 8 bases. The sample taken for sequencing was PBMCs or a T cell subset sorted from them (not recorded which). This sequence originates from a young man who had mild COVID-19 (a few samples of this study predate the infection). Cell type and time point are not known. The CDR3 DNA reads as TGTGCCAGCAGACCAGGGGGCGCGGATGGCTACACCTTC. The encoded protein is CASRPGGADGYTF.